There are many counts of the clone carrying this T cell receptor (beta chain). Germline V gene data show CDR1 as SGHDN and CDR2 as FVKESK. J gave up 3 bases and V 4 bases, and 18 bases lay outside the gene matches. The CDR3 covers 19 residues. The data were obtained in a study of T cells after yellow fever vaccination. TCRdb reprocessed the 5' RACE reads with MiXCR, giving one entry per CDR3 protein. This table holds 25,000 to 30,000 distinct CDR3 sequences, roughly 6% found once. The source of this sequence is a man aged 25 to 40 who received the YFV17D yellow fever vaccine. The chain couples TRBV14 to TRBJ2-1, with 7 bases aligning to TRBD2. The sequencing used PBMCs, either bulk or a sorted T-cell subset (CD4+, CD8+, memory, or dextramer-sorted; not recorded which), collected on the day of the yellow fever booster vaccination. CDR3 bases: TGTGCCAGCAGCCCGGCATCTGTACTAGCGCGAGCGCGCTACAATGAGCAGTTCTTC. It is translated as CASSPASVLARARYNEQFF.